The clone carrying this T cell receptor (beta chain) was observed a single time. The antigen is not known. The sample belongs to a study of regulatory and conventional T cells in RAG deficiency. Findings and limits, study-wide: RAG-deficient patients showed markedly lower Shannon entropy and higher Simpson indices than control T-cell subsets. Omenn patients showed >75% Treg-Tconv overlap and shorter CDR3 lengths.

Sequenced by immunoSEQ multiplex PCR; TCRdb stores in-frame clones only, minus some. The sample contains about 20,000 clones, 80% to 90% of which appear only once. From germline, CDR1 is LNHNV and CDR2 YYDKDF (reference sequence). The CDR3 runs to 13 residues. Trimming pared 1 base from V and 3 bases from J, leaving 5 bases between. Blood CD4+ CD25-high CD127-low regulatory T cells supplied the genomic DNA template. These same records also appear under a second study, on regulatory T cells. That investigation notes: The PCR used 52 TRBV and 13 TRBJ primers.

The rearrangement links TRBV15 to TRBJ2-3, with D hard to call. This clonotype was sampled from a human donor in good health. Sequenced: Tregs sorted from blood. The CDR3 coding sequence is TGTGCCACCAGCAGAGGTCATACAGATACGCAGTATTTT. This codes for CATSRGHTDTQYF.